The following is a T cell receptor beta chain sequence with its context. What it recognizes is unknown. This sample also contains other DNA sequences that code for the same CDR3. Replicate PCRs run on sorted subsets employed 200 ng DNA, 30,000 to 35,000 T cell genomes. Sequenced by immunoSEQ multiplex PCR; TCRdb stores in-frame clones only, minus some. The profile shows millions of clones, 90% to 95% of them singletons. This sample stems from a study of shared clonotypes between healthy human individuals. Turning to the study itself: The study drew on two women and three men aged 18 to 49 as donors. Overall study findings and caveats: Shared clonotypes across all four donors exceeded non-shared ones in generation probability.

Donors included only healthy HIV-negative adults lacking recent acute infections or vaccinations. The sample consisted of naive CD4+ T cells sorted from blood. The sample's subset: CD45RA+ positively selected. This clonotype was sampled from a man between 18 and 29 years old in good health.

DNA of the CDR3: TGTGCCAGCAGTGGGGGACAAAACTATGGCTACACCTTC. It encodes CASSGGQNYGYTF. The J gene is TRBJ1-2, the V gene TRBV6-4; D perhaps matches TRBD1 (6 bases). Germline CDR1 reads MRHNA; CDR2 reads SNTAGT. Deletions cut 4 bases from V and 2 bases from J, with 8 bases between. This CDR3 spans 13 amino acids.